The present T cell receptor (beta chain) was sequenced within a study of blood T cell repertoires in COVID-19. Study summary: From T cells, B-cell-depleted T cells, or PBMCs came the material, which was cDNA or gDNA.

Source study methods: How many nucleated cells were present was estimated from reference gene primer amplification. The method was immunoSEQ multiplex PCR; TCRdb's version includes in-frame clones alone and lacks a portion of them. The D gene and trimming were derived from the DNA, and the V and J assignments and clone size from that table. The profile shows 150,000 to 200,000 clones, around 84% of them singletons. CDR1 is SGHTS and CDR2 is YDEGEE in the germline V gene. This CDR3 is 17 amino acids long. Between the trimmed V and J ends, which lost 0 bases and 4 bases, there was a span of 19 bases. Clinical histories supplied by participants themselves formed the basis of cohort assignment. A COVID-19 case was met by exposed participants within 2 weeks before study entry.

Sequencing input: PBMCs or T cells enriched from blood (not recorded which). This receptor was identified in a woman aged 30 to 39 who had been exposed to COVID-19. This chain links TRBV5-8 with TRBJ2-5, with D tentatively TRBD2 (7 bases). In nucleotides, the CDR3 is TGTGCCAGCAGCTTGGAGGTGAAGGGGGGGCTAGGAGAGACCCAGTACTTC. As protein: CASSLEVKGGLGETQYF.